The 3 T cell receptor beta chains below come from one sample, sequenced in a study of long-term antiretroviral therapy in people with HIV. The libraries were made with immunoSEQ v3.0 at survey level. Method: immunoSEQ multiplex PCR; TCRdb's copy keeps in-frame clones and lacks some. This sample has about 6,500 clones, with roughly 88% found just once. The specimen was unsorted PBMCs, collected 3.7 years after starting antiretroviral therapy. The source of these receptors is a woman aged 45-59 years with HIV.

This chain connects TRBV6-5 to TRBJ1-3; 8 nucleotides align to TRBD1. Germline CDR1 reads MNHEY; CDR2 reads SVGAGI. The CDR3 sequence is 15 residues long. V was clipped by 2 bases and J by 3 bases; unmatched bases: 3. In nucleotides, the CDR3 is TGTGCCAGCAGTTACGCCAGGGGGCTTGGAAACACCATATATTTT. Its translation is CASSYARGLGNTIYF.

The V gene is TRBV11-3, the J gene TRBJ2-1; TRBD1 might be the D (5 bases). The CDR3 loop spans 13 amino acids. V lost 5 bases, J lost 4 bases, and 9 bases lay in between. CDR1 SGHNT and CDR2 YENEEA come from the germline V gene. CDR3 coding DNA: TGTGCCAGCAGCCCCGACAGTTACAATGAGCAGTTCTTC. Translated, it gives CASSPDSYNEQFF.

This chain uses TRBV7-2 with TRBJ1-1; D unresolved. Germline CDR1 SGHTA, CDR2 FQGNSA. Trimming pared 6 bases from V and 1 base from J, leaving 9 bases between. This CDR3 has 13 amino acids. CDR3 in amino acids: CASRSARNTEAFF. The CDR3 DNA reads TGTGCCAGCAGGTCAGCCCGGAACACTGAAGCTTTCTTT.